This T cell receptor beta chain was sequenced for a study of blood T cell repertoires in COVID-19. In the original workflow: How many nucleated cells were present was estimated from reference gene primer amplification. Repertoires were generated with immunoSEQ multiplex PCR, while TCRdb's copy carries only in-frame clones and drops some. The DNA was the basis for D and trimming; V, J and clone size are from that table. The sample holds roughly 250,000 clones, about 80% seen once. The study recruited people aged 18 to 89 years across around 23 US areas. Contact with a PCR-confirmed or clinician-diagnosed COVID-19 case occurred within 2 weeks of entry. This CDR3 has 16 residues. Germline V gives CDR1 MNHEY, CDR2 SMNVEV (reference sequence). Trimming cost V 5 bases and J 5 bases; bases outside gene matches: 7.

The sequenced sample consisted of PBMCs or T cells enriched from blood (not recorded which). This sequence was found in a woman aged 40 to 50 who had been exposed to COVID-19. V and J are TRBV27 and TRBJ2-5, with 14 positions matching TRBD2. For the CDR3, the DNA is TGTGCCAGCAGTCCCGGACTAGCGGGGGGCGGGGAGACCCAGTACTTC. Protein product: CASSPGLAGGGETQYF.